This TCR beta chain was found in a study of shared clonotypes between healthy human individuals (dated by TCRdb to about 2020). About the investigation overall: A few men and a couple of women, aged 18 to 49 years, made up the cohort. The study deeply sequenced blood TCR repertoires of five healthy adults to estimate repertoire size and the extent of clonotype sharing between individuals. Between about 0.9 and 9 billion PBMCs per donor were obtained by leukapheresis. To increase sequencing depth and limit assay-specific biases, different laboratories used diverse techniques to prepare libraries and sequence TCR repertoires.

Study-wide conclusions, independent of this receptor: Because the study included a small number of donors, the genetic and exposure-history diversity represented was limited. Sampling was restricted to blood, and TCR repertoires in tissue are likely to differ from TCR repertoires in blood. Pairwise subsampling indicated that sequencing depth was expected to affect the degree of clonotype sharing among donors.

The donors were healthy, HIV-negative adults who had no recently reported acute infections or vaccinations. Every donor was a Caucasian adult living in Nashville, Tennessee, USA. For unsorted samples, some 90 million PBMCs were counted and genomic DNA was extracted with the QIAamp DNA Blood Mini kit. Blood was obtained by leukapheresis, after which PBMCs were separated by Ficoll-Histopaque density gradient centrifugation and cryopreserved in liquid nitrogen vapor phase. Between the V and J ends, shortened by 6 bases and 7 bases respectively, the junction contains 19 bases. The germline V gene gives CDR1 as SQVTM and CDR2 as ANQGSEA. The CDR3, cysteine through phenylalanine, is 14 amino acids long. The CDR3 DNA has 42 bases and is translated from base 1. TCR CDR3 regions were amplified from genomic DNA by multiplex PCR using the deep immunoSEQ assay. Genomic DNA extracted from each cell subset was distributed evenly over all wells of several immunoSEQ 96-well plates, and each plate served as one replicate. For unsorted PBMC, each replicate PCR was loaded with around 300 ng genomic DNA, equivalent to roughly 31,000 T cell genomes. Unsorted PBMC genomic DNA was sequenced across ten immunoSEQ deep assay plates. The purified libraries were quantified using a Qubit 3.0 fluorometer, sized with a Bioanalyzer 2100, and then quantified again using the KAPA Library Quantification kit. A separate single-read 150-cycle Illumina NextSeq 550 flow cell was used to sequence each immunoSEQ 96-well plate. The study's own analysis went as follows. Because only junctional sequences without quality scores were contained in the immunoSEQ output, filtering matching that applied to full-length reads could not be performed. Sequences were annotated with PyIR, a Python wrapper for IgBLAST v1.9, and V/J genes and CDR3 were assigned using IMGT germline references. Reads with weak V/J assignments (E-value above 1e-6), missing CDR3, stop codons, out-of-frame junctions, or ambiguous translated residues were removed. V3J clonotypes were defined as sequences sharing the same inferred V gene, J gene, and CDR3 amino acid sequence. To compute the percentage overlap between repertoires, the number of shared unique clonotypes was divided by the size of the smaller repertoire. RTK rarefaction, the Chao1 estimator, and Recon v2.1 estimates of unobserved clonotypes were used to assess repertoire richness. What TCRdb holds here is the immuneACCESS table cut down to in-frame rearrangements. Part of the clones is not present; checked against another copy, under half of the missing clones reflect an unresolved V gene, and the others are unexplained. The V and J calls and clone size come from that table; D and trimming were worked out from the DNA. Recorded for this sample are roughly 500,000 clones; more than 65% of them occurred a single time. The ten biggest clones cover 10% to 15% of the sample.

Of note for this clone: The target of this receptor is not known. Base qualities are not at hand, and no much larger clone is one base apart.

Sequencing was done on a sample of PBMCs. This clonotype was obtained from a woman between 35 and 50 years old in good health. Some clones in this sample may be carry-over from other donors' samples. The chain is encoded by TRBV29-1 joined to TRBJ1-3; the best D guess is TRBD1, with 5 bases matching. Read as DNA, the sequence is TGCAGCGTAGGACCCGGGACCCAAGGGAACACCATATATTTT. This is translated as CSVGPGTQGNTIYF.